The 20 T cell receptor beta chains listed next were all sequenced from one sample in a study of blood T cell repertoires in COVID-19. Profiling relied on immunoSEQ multiplex PCR, and the TCRdb table lists in-frame clones only, not all of them. The sample has about 260,000 clones; 87% are singletons. Sequenced material: peripheral blood. The receptor source for this set is a woman aged 40 to 55 who had recovered from COVID-19.

The V call is TRBV2, the J call TRBJ2-5; no clear D gene. The CDR3 is 13 amino acids. Germline lookup yields CDR1 SNHLY and CDR2 FYNNEI. Trimming left V 4 bases short and J 4 bases short, with 10 bases between. Written as DNA, the CDR3 is TGTGCCAGCAGTGCGGGTTCCCGAGAGACCCAGTACTTC. Its protein is CASSAGSRETQYF.

The V gene is TRBV5-4, the J gene TRBJ2-1, with TRBD2 identical over 16 bases. The V segment lost 4 bases and the J segment 3 bases; nucleotides outside the gene matches: 4. The CDR3 extends over 17 amino acids. CDR1 and CDR2 from the germline V gene are SGHNT and YYREEE (reference sequence). CDR3 sequence reads: CASSKGLAGGLYNEQFF. The CDR3 DNA reads as TGTGCCAGCAGCAAGGGACTAGCGGGGGGGCTCTACAATGAGCAGTTCTTC.

The gene calls are TRBV7-6 and TRBJ2-7, with 15 bases fitting TRBD2. This CDR3 region has 18 residues. Germline assignment: CDR1 SGHVS and CDR2 FNYEAQ. The ends lost 4 bases at V and 6 bases at J; junction bases unmatched: 13. In nucleotides, the CDR3 is TGTGCCAGCAGCTCGCGTCCCGGGACTAGCGGGGGGACTCGCGAGCAGTACTTC. This gives the protein CASSSRPGTSGGTREQYF.

This clone was picked up one time. The J gene is TRBJ1-2, the V gene TRBV11-2; maybe TRBD1 (5 bases). Trimming removed 5 bases at V and 2 bases at J, with 9 bases between. Germline CDR1 reads SGHAT; CDR2 reads FQNNGV. This CDR3 spans 13 amino acids. The CDR3 loop is CASSRGGNYGYTF. CDR3 in DNA: TGTGCCAGCAGCCGCGGGGGAAACTATGGCTACACCTTC.

In its sample, this clone was seen a few times. The J gene is TRBJ1-4, the V gene TRBV6-5; a weak D match, TRBD1 (5 bases). V shed 6 bases and J shed 8 bases, with 16 bases lying between them. Germline CDR1 reads MNHEY; CDR2 reads SVGAGI. The CDR3 spans 14 residues. CDR3 protein: CASREAGVGEKLFF. CDR3 in DNA: TGTGCCAGCAGGGAGGCGGGGGTCGGCGAAAAACTGTTTTTT.

This chain joins TRBV10-1 and TRBJ2-3, with TRBD1 identical over 10 bases. V gave up 4 bases and J gave up 4 bases; unmatched junction bases: 8. The germline V gene has CDR1 WNHNN and CDR2 SYGVQD (reference sequence). This CDR3 has 16 amino acids. The CDR3 DNA is TGCGCCAGCAGTGGTACCGGGACAGGGGACGCAGATACGCAGTATTTT. This gives the protein CASSGTGTGDADTQYF.

The chain employs TRBV12-3 or TRBV12-4 and TRBJ1-1; D is perhaps TRBD1 (5 bases). CDR3 length: 12 amino acids. Trimming took 8 bases from V and 5 from J, leaving 12 bases between them. This CDR3 reads CASGTLGTEAFF. In nucleotides, the CDR3 is TGTGCCAGCGGGACTCTGGGGACTGAAGCTTTCTTT.

To note about this clone: Other DNA variants within this sample encode the same CDR3. The V gene is TRBV4-3, the J gene TRBJ1-3; no definite D call. V lost 0 bases and J 3 bases, leaving 3 bases between the germline ends. The germline V gene encodes CDR1 LGHNA and CDR2 YSLEER. This CDR3 contains 13 residues. CDR3 coding DNA: TGCGCCAGCAGCCAAGAGAGTGGAAACACCATATATTTT. Translation: CASSQESGNTIYF.

V and J are TRBV29-1 and TRBJ2-2, with TRBD2 identical over 8 bases. This CDR3 has 14 residues. Germline trimming cut 5 bases from V and 7 bases from J; bases unmatched to any gene: 9. The germline CDR1 and CDR2 sequences are SQVTM and ANQGSEA. For the CDR3, the DNA is TGCAGCGTTATACGCGGGGGGTTCGGCGGGGAGCTGTTTTTT. It yields the protein CSVIRGGFGGELFF.

This clone was recorded a few times. The CDR3 spells CASSYAGANGNTIYF. Written as DNA, the CDR3 is TGTGCCAGCAGTTACGCGGGGGCTAACGGAAACACCATATATTTT. The chain joins TRBV6-5 to TRBJ1-3, with D possibly matching TRBD1 (6 bases). The germline V gene has CDR1 MNHEY and CDR2 SVGAGI. This CDR3 is built from 15 residues. Trimming cost V 2 bases and J 4 bases, with 12 bases left between them.

The chain joins TRBV3-1 (or the pseudogene TRBV3-2) to TRBJ2-1; perhaps TRBD1 as D (6 bases). Trimming stripped 2 bases from V and 9 bases from J, with 20 bases between. The germline V gene has CDR1 LGHDT and CDR2 YNNKEL (reference sequence). The CDR3 has 16 residues. The CDR3, as DNA: TGTGCCAGCAGCCAACTCAGGGCAGGGGCGGCGGGTGAGCAGTTCTTC. It translates to CASSQLRAGAAGEQFF.

The chain carries TRBV10-2 and TRBJ2-7; D may be TRBD1 (5 bases). CDR3 length: 14 amino acids. Trimming pared 5 bases from V and 4 bases from J, leaving 15 bases between. CDR1 is WSHSY and CDR2 is SAAADI in the germline V gene. CDR3 residues: CASSKGQGDYEQYF. The CDR3 nucleotides are TGCGCCAGCAGTAAGGGGCAGGGTGATTACGAGCAGTACTTC.

This clone was detected once. The chain carries TRBV19 and TRBJ2-7, with a possible D match to TRBD1 (6 bases). This CDR3 has 14 residues. Trimming removed 1 base at V and 1 base at J, with 8 bases between. Germline CDR1 and CDR2: LNHDA and SQIVND (reference sequence). CDR3 region: CASSIAGQSYEQYF. The CDR3 nucleotides read TGTGCCAGTAGTATAGCCGGACAGTCCTACGAGCAGTACTTC.

The rearrangement links TRBV7-9 to TRBJ2-7, with D maybe TRBD1 (8 bases). The CDR3 runs to 15 residues. V was shortened by 3 bases and J by 3 bases, with 15 bases between the two germline ends. Germline CDR1 reads SEHNR; CDR2 reads FQNEAQ (reference sequence). Here the CDR3 DNA reads TGTGCCAGCAGCTTCCAGACAGGGGAGGGCTACGAGCAGTACTTC. It specifies CASSFQTGEGYEQYF.

The V gene is TRBV27, the J gene TRBJ2-2, with 12 bases aligning to TRBD2. The CDR3 covers 18 residues. Germline-derived CDR1 and CDR2 are MNHEY and SMNVEV (reference sequence). The junction had 6 bases not matched to a gene; V was cut back by 1 base and J by 3 bases. The DNA of the CDR3 is TGTGCCAGCAGTTTATGGGCTAGCGGGGGGGCGGACACCGGGGAGCTGTTTTTT. Amino acid sequence: CASSLWASGGADTGELFF.

V usage is TRBV2 and J usage is TRBJ2-7; D might be TRBD1 (6 bases). The CDR3 extends over 15 amino acids. Deletions cut 7 bases from V and 2 bases from J, with 18 bases between. From germline, CDR1 is SNHLY and CDR2 FYNNEI. The CDR3 loop is CASISPRDTAYEQYF. CDR3 nucleotides: TGTGCCAGCATCTCGCCCCGGGACACCGCCTACGAGCAGTACTTC.

V and J are TRBV5-4 and TRBJ1-2; maybe TRBD1 (6 bases). The CDR3 has 14 amino acids. Trimming stripped 0 bases from V and 5 bases from J, with 11 bases between. The germline V gene has CDR1 SGHNT and CDR2 YYREEE (reference sequence). CDR3 coding DNA: TGTGCCAGCAGCTTGGCAGGGGTCGATTATGGCTACACCTTC. This codes for CASSLAGVDYGYTF.

The chain is built from TRBV5-1 and TRBJ2-1; maybe TRBD2 (6 bases). Germline V gene sequence: CDR1 SGHRS, CDR2 YFSETQ. V shed 0 bases and J shed 7 bases, with 14 bases lying between them. This CDR3 region has 15 residues. The chain's CDR3 is CASSLEASVVNEQFF. CDR3 bases: TGCGCCAGCAGCTTGGAGGCTAGCGTTGTGAATGAGCAGTTCTTC.

The chain is built from TRBV19 and TRBJ2-3; possible D gene TRBD1, 6 bases. Between the trimmed V and J ends, which lost 8 bases and 2 bases, there was a span of 11 bases. The germline CDR1 and CDR2 sequences are LNHDA and SQIVND (reference sequence). CDR3 length: 13 residues. The CDR3 DNA reads as TGTGCCAGTCAGCGGACAGACACAGATACGCAGTATTTT. This codes for CASQRTDTDTQYF.

In this sample, this clone turned up once. This chain joins TRBV6-2 or TRBV6-3 and TRBJ2-3; TRBD2 aligns across 7 bases. The J segment lost 2 bases and the V segment lost 0 bases, leaving 5 bases of the junction unmatched. Per the germline V gene, CDR1 is MNHEY and CDR2 is SVGEGT. The CDR3 is 16 residues long. The CDR3 DNA follows: TGTGCCAGCAGTTACTCCGGGGGGACTTCCACAGATACGCAGTATTTT. It specifies CASSYSGGTSTDTQYF.